This T cell receptor beta chain appears in the sequencing data of a study of blood T cell repertoires in COVID-19. Only a few counts were recorded for this clone. In the authors' workflow: Amplification from reference gene primers served as the basis for estimated nucleated cell counts. The repertoire was sequenced with immunoSEQ multiplex PCR; TCRdb's copy has only in-frame clones and lacks some. D and trimming were read from the DNA, whereas the V and J calls and clone size are those reported in that table. The profile shows over 80,000 clones, approximately 86% of them singletons. Germline assignment: CDR1 MGHRA and CDR2 YSYEKL. The CDR3 extends over 15 amino acids. V was shortened by 0 bases and J by 9 bases, with 15 bases between the two germline ends.

This TCR was recovered from an elderly man with active or convalescent COVID-19. The chain employs TRBV4-1 and TRBJ1-5, with D perhaps TRBD1 (5 bases). What was sequenced was peripheral blood. CDR3 in amino acids: CASSQEGLDRPPQHF. The CDR3 DNA follows: TGCGCCAGCAGCCAAGAGGGGCTGGATCGTCCGCCCCAGCATTTT.